Sequencing of this T cell receptor (beta chain) was carried out in a study of beta chain features in type 1 diabetes. General study results and limits: For patients, the naive, central memory and Treg TCRB repertoires appeared more alike than for healthy donors. More deletions and fewer insertions at VDJ junctions were found in patients with type 1 diabetes.

This clone turned up a few times. What it binds is not known. Expressed TCRB transcripts were sequenced after all isolated RNA was converted to cDNA. Produced via immunoSEQ multiplex PCR; TCRdb's table is partial and in-frame only. Of 600,000 to 650,000 clones in the sample, about 16% were seen once. After removal of 2 bases from V and 1 base from J, the junction contained 20 bases not matched to a gene. The CDR3 covers 20 residues. The germline V gene has CDR1 SQVTM and CDR2 ANQGSEA. The sequencing sample was made of naive CD4+ T cells from blood. This receptor was obtained from a man aged 18 to 30 in good health. The V gene is TRBV29-1, the J gene TRBJ1-1; 9 positions agree with TRBD1. The CDR3 region is CSVENPKRTGVSTTNTEAFF. DNA of the CDR3: TGCAGCGTTGAAAACCCCAAGAGGACAGGGGTATCAACGACGAACACTGAAGCTTTCTTT.